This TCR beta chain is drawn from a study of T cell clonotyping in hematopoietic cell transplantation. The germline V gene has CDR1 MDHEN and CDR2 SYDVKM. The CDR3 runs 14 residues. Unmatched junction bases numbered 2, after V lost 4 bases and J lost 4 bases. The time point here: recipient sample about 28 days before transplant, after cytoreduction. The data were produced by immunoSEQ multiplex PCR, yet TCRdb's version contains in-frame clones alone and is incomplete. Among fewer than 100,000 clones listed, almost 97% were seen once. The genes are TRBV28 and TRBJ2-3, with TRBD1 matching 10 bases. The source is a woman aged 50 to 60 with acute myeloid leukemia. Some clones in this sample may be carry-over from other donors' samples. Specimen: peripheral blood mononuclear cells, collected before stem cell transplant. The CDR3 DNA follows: TGTGCCAGCAGTTCTGGACAGGGGGCAGATACGCAGTATTTT. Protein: CASSSGQGADTQYF.